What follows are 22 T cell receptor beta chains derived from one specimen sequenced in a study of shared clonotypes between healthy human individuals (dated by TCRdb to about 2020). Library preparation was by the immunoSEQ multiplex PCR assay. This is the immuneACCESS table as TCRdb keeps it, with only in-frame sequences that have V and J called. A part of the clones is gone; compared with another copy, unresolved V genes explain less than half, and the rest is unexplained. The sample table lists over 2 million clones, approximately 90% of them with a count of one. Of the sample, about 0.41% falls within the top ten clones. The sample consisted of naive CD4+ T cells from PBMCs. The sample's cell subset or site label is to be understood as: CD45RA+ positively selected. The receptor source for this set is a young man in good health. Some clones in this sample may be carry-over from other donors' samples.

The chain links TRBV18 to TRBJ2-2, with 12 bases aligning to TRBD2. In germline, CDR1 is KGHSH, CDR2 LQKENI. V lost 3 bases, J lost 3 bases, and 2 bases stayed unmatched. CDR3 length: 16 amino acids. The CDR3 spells CASSPGTSGHTGELFF. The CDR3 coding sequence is TGTGCCAGCTCACCCGGGACTAGCGGGCACACCGGGGAGCTGTTTTTT. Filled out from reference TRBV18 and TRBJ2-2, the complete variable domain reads NAGVMQNPRHLVRRRGQEARLRCSPMKGHSHVYWYRQLPEEGLKFMVYLQKENIIDESGMPKERFSAEFPKEGPSILRIQQVVRGDSAAYFCASSPGTSGHTGELFFGEGSRLTVL.

CDR3 amino acids: CASSFSTSGSSYNEQFF. DNA of the CDR3: TGTGCCAGCAGCTTCTCTACTAGCGGGAGCTCCTACAATGAGCAGTTCTTC. V is TRBV7-9 and J is TRBJ2-1, with 11 bases matching TRBD2. Germline trimming cut 3 bases from V and 0 bases from J; bases unmatched to any gene: 4. Per germline, CDR1 SEHNR and CDR2 FQNEAQ (reference sequence). The CDR3 is 17 residues long.

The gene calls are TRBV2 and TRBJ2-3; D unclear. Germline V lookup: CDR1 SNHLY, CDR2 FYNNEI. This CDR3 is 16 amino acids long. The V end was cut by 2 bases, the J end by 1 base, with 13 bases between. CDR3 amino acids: CASSERSRMGTDTQYF. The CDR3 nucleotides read TGTGCCAGCAGTGAACGGAGTAGGATGGGCACAGATACGCAGTATTTT.

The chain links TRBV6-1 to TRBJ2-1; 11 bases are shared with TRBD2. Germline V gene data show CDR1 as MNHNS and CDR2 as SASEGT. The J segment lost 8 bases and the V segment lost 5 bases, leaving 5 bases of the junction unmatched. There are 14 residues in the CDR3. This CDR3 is CASSKTSGIDEQFF. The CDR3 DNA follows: TGTGCCAGCAGTAAGACTAGCGGGATCGATGAGCAGTTCTTC.

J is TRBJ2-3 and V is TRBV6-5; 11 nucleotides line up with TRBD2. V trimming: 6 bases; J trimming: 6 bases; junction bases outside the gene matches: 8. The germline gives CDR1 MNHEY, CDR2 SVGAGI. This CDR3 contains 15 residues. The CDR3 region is CASSLLAGVADTQYF. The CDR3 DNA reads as TGTGCCAGCAGCCTACTAGCGGGAGTGGCGGATACGCAGTATTTT.

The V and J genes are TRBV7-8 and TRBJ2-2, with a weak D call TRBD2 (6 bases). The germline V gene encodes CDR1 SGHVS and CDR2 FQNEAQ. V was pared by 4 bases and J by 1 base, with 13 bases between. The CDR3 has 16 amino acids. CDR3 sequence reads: CASSWGVRENTGELFF. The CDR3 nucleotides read TGTGCCAGCAGCTGGGGGGTTCGGGAGAACACCGGGGAGCTGTTTTTT.

The CDR3 nucleotides are TGTGCCAGCAGTCGTCCCTACGACAATCAGCCCCAGCATTTT. Its translation is CASSRPYDNQPQHF. The J gene is TRBJ1-5, the V gene TRBV7-9; D gene ambiguous. CDR3 length: 14 residues. V was pared by 6 bases and J by 3 bases, with 12 bases between. In germline, CDR1 is SEHNR, CDR2 FQNEAQ (reference sequence).

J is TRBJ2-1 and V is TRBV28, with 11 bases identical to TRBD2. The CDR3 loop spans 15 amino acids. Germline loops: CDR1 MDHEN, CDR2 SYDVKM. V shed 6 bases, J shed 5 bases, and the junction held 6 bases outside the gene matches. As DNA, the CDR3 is TGTGCCAGCAGCCTGGGACTAGCGGACAACAATGAGCAGTTCTTC. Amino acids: CASSLGLADNNEQFF.

The CDR3 region has the DNA TGCGCCAGCAGCTTGACGTCGGCGCGTGAAAAACTGTTTTTT. Amino acids: CASSLTSAREKLFF. V and J are TRBV5-1 and TRBJ1-4; D uncertain. V shed 1 base and J shed 7 bases, with 11 bases lying between them. This CDR3 is 14 amino acids long. Germline V gene lookup returns CDR1 SGHRS and CDR2 YFSETQ.

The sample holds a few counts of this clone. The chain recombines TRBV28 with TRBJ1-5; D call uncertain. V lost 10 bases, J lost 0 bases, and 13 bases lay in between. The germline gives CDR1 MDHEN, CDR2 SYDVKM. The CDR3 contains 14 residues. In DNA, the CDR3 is TGTGCCACCGATACCGGTTATAGCAATCAGCCCCAGCATTTT. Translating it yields CATDTGYSNQPQHF.

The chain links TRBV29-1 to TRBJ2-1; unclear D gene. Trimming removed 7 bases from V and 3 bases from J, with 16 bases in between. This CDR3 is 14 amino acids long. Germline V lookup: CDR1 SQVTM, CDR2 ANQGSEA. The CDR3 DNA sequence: TGCAGCGCTGACACTAATGTTTTCTACAATGAGCAGTTCTTC. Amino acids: CSADTNVFYNEQFF.

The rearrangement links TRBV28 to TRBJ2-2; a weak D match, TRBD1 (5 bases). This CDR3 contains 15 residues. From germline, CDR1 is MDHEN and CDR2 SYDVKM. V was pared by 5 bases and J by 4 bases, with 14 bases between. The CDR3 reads CASSLRVVITGELFF. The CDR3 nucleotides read TGTGCCAGCAGTCTCAGGGTTGTAATCACCGGGGAGCTGTTTTTT.

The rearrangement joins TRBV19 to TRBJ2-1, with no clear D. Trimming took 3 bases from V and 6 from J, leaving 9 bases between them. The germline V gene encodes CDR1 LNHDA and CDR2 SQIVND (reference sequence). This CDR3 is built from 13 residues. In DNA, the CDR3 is TGTGCCAGTAGTATCGATTGGCGCAATGAGCAGTTCTTC. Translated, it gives CASSIDWRNEQFF.

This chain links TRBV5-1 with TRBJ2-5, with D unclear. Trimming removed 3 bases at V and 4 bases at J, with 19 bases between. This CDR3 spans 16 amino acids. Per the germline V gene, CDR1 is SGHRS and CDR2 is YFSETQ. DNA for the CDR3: TGCGCCAGCAGCTCTCCCGAGAGGATCTCTGGAGAGACCCAGTACTTC. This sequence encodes CASSSPERISGETQYF.

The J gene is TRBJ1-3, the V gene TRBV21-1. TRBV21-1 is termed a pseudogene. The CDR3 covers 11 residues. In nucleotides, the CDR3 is TGTGCCAGCAGGATCAACCACACCTCGACTTTT. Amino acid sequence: CASRINHTSTF.

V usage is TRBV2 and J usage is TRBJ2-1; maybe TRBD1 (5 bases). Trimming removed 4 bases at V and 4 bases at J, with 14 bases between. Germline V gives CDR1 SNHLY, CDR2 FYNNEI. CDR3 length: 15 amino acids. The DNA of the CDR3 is TGTGCCAGCAGTGTAGACAGAAATCCATACAATGAGCAGTTCTTC. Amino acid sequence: CASSVDRNPYNEQFF.

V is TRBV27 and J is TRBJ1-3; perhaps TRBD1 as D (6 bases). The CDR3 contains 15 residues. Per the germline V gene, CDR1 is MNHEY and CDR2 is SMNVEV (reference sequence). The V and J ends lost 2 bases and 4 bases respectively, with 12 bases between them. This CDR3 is CASSLAGASGNTIYF. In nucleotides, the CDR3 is TGTGCCAGCAGTTTAGCGGGGGCTTCAGGAAACACCATATATTTT.

CDR3 DNA: TGCGCCAGCAGTGATAGGACTTCCAGGACGTACAATGAGCAGTTCTTC. Its protein is CASSDRTSRTYNEQFF. The chain carries TRBV5-1 and TRBJ2-1, with D possibly matching TRBD2 (5 bases). Germline loops: CDR1 SGHRS, CDR2 YFSETQ. The CDR3 is 16 amino acids. Trimming shortened V by 5 bases and J by 4 bases, and 19 bases separated the two germline ends.

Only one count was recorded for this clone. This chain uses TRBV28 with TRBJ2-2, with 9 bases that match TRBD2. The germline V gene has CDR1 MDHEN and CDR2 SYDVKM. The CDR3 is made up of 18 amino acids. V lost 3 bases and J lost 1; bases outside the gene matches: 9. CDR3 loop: CASSFGLAGLRNTGELFF. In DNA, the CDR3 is TGTGCCAGCAGTTTTGGTCTAGCGGGATTAAGGAACACCGGGGAGCTGTTTTTT. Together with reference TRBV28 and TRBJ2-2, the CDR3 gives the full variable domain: DVKVTQSSRYLVKRTGEKVFLECVQDMDHENMFWYRQDPGLGLRLIYFSYDVKMKEKGDIPEGYSVSREKKERFSLILESASTNQTSMYLCASSFGLAGLRNTGELFFGEGSRLTVL.

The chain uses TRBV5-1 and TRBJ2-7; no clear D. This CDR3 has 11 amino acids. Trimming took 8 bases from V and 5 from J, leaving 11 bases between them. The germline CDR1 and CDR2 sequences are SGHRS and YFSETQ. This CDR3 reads CASYPANEQYF. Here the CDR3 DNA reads TGCGCCAGTTATCCGGCCAACGAGCAGTACTTC.

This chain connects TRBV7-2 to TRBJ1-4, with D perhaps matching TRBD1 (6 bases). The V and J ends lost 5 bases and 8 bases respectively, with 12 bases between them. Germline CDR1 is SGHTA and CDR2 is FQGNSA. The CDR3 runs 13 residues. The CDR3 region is CASSDGTREKLFF. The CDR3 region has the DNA TGTGCCAGCAGCGATGGGACACGGGAAAAACTGTTTTTT.

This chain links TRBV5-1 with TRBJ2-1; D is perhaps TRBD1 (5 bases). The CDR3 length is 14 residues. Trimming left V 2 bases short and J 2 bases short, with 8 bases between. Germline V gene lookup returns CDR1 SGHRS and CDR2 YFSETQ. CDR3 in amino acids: CASSFKGPYNEQFF. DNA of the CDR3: TGCGCCAGCAGCTTTAAGGGGCCCTACAATGAGCAGTTCTTC.